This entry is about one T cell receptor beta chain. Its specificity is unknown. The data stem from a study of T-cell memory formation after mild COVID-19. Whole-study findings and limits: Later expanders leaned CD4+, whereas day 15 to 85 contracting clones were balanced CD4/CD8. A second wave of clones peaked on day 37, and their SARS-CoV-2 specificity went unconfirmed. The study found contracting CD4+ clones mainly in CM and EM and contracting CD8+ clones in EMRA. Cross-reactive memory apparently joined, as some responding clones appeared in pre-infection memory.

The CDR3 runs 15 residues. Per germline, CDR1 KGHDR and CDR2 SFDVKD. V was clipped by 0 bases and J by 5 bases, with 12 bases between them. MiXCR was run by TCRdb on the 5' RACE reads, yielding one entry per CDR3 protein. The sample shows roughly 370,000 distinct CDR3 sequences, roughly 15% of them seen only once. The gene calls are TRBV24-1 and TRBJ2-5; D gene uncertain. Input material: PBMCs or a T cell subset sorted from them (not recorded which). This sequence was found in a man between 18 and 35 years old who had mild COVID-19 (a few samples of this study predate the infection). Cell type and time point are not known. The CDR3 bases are TGTGCCACCAGTGATTTGAGTTCGGGTGAGGAGACCCAGTACTTC. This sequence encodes CATSDLSSGEETQYF.